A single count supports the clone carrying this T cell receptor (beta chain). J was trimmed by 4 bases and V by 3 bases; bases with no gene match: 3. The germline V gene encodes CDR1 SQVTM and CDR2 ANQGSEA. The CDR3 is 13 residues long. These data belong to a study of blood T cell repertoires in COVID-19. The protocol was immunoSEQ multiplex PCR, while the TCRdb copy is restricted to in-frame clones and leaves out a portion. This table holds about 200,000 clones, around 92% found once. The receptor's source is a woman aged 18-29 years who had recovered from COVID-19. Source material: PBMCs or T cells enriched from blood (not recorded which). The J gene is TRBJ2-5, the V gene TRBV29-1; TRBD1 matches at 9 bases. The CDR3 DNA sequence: TGCAGCGTTGACACAGGGGGCGCAGAGACCCAGTACTTC. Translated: CSVDTGGAETQYF.